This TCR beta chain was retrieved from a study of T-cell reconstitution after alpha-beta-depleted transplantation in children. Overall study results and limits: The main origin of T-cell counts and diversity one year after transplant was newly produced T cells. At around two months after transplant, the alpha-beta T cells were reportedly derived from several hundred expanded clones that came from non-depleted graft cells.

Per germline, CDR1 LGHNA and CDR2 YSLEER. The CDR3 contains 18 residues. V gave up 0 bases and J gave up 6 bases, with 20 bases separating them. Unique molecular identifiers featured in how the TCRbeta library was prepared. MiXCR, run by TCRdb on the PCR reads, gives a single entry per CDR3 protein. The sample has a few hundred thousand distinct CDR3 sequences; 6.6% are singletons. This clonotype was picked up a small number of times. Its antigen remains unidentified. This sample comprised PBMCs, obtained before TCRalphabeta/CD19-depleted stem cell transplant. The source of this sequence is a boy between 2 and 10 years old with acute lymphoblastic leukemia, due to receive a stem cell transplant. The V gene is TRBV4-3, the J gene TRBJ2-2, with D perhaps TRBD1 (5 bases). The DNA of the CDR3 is TGCGCCAGCAGCCAAGAGACGGTACAGGCAGTTCGCTCCGGGGAGCTGTTTTTT. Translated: CASSQETVQAVRSGELFF.